The 21 T cell receptor beta chains in this list originate from one sample, sequenced in a study of T-cell memory formation after mild COVID-19. Using its own MiXCR run on the 5' RACE reads, TCRdb lists one record per CDR3 protein. The sample includes just under 350,000 distinct CDR3 sequences, over 10% of them seen just once. The specimen sequenced was PBMCs or a T cell subset sorted from them (not recorded which). Source of these receptors: a man between 18 and 35 years old who had mild COVID-19 (a few samples of this study predate the infection). Cell type and time point are not known.

This clonotype was counted between two and nine times. The rearrangement joins TRBV28 to TRBJ2-5, with 7 bases lining up with TRBD2. The V segment lost 6 bases and the J segment 5 bases; nucleotides outside the gene matches: 9. CDR1 is MDHEN and CDR2 is SYDVKM in the germline V gene. The CDR3 totals 14 residues. The CDR3 DNA is TGTGCCAGCAGACCAGCCCTGGGGGGGGAGACCCAGTACTTC. Translated: CASRPALGGETQYF.

The chain recombines TRBV6-2 or TRBV6-3 with TRBJ2-5; TRBD2 agrees at 8 bases. The CDR3 has 15 residues. Germline V gene sequence: CDR1 MNHEY, CDR2 SVGEGT. J was trimmed by 4 bases and V by 0 bases; bases with no gene match: 4. The CDR3: CASSYSWGLGETQYF. CDR3 nucleotides: TGTGCCAGCAGTTACTCTTGGGGACTAGGAGAGACCCAGTACTTC.

This clonotype showed up many times. J is TRBJ2-2 and V is TRBV11-2, with TRBD1 as a possible D gene (6 bases). CDR3 length: 13 amino acids. Between the trimmed V and J ends, which lost 5 bases and 5 bases, there was a span of 9 bases. The V gene's germline CDR1 is SGHAT and CDR2 FQNNGV. This CDR3 is CASSPTGTGELFF. CDR3 nucleotide sequence: TGTGCCAGCAGCCCTACAGGGACCGGGGAGCTGTTTTTT.

This clonotype was observed at least ten times. The chain combines TRBV12-3 or TRBV12-4 with TRBJ2-5; 7 bases are a match to TRBD2. Losses at the gene ends were 6 bases for V and 1 base for J; bases not matched to a gene: 11. This CDR3 is 16 amino acids long. The CDR3 DNA reads as TGTGCCAGCAGCCCGCAACTAGCGACCCTCCAAGAGACCCAGTACTTC. Translation gives CASSPQLATLQETQYF.

The chain combines TRBV6-2 or TRBV6-3 with TRBJ2-7, with D possibly matching TRBD2 (6 bases). CDR3 size: 16 residues. Deletions cut 0 bases from V and 0 bases from J, with 12 bases between. Looked up from germline, CDR1 is MNHEY and CDR2 is SVGEGT. The CDR3 DNA follows: TGTGCCAGCAGTTACTCGCGGGGCCCCGTCTCCTACGAGCAGTACTTC. This translates into CASSYSRGPVSYEQYF.

This chain uses TRBV6-5 with TRBJ1-1, with D possibly being TRBD1 (5 bases). CDR3 length: 13 residues. Germline assignment: CDR1 MNHEY and CDR2 SVGAGI. The ends were cut back, 5 bases at V and 4 bases at J, with 11 bases in the middle. Here the CDR3 reads CASSQGTATEAFF. The CDR3 DNA reads TGTGCCAGCAGTCAAGGGACGGCCACTGAAGCTTTCTTT.

CDR3 nucleotide sequence: TGCGCCAGCAGCCAAGATTACAGGGGGATTGGGTATGGCTACACCTTC. Protein product: CASSQDYRGIGYGYTF. V usage is TRBV4-3 and J usage is TRBJ1-2, with TRBD1 identical over 8 bases. Germline V gene sequence: CDR1 LGHNA, CDR2 YSLEER. V lost 0 bases, J lost 5 bases, and 8 bases stayed unmatched. The CDR3 loop spans 16 amino acids.

This clonotype was observed a few times. J is TRBJ1-1 and V is TRBV9; the D gene is possibly TRBD1 (6 bases). CDR3 size: 15 residues. Germline assignment: CDR1 SGDLS and CDR2 YYNGEE. V gave up 3 bases and J gave up 9 bases, with 21 bases separating them. CDR3 sequence: CASSAIGQARGKAFF. The CDR3 DNA is TGTGCCAGCAGCGCCATCGGGCAGGCCAGGGGTAAAGCTTTCTTT.

The chain links TRBV20-1 to TRBJ1-1; D is ambiguous. With 3 bases removed from V and 3 bases from J, the gap between germline ends came to 11 bases. The germline gives CDR1 DFQATT, CDR2 SNEGSKA (reference sequence). The CDR3 spans 13 residues. The CDR3 sequence: CSASTMPDTEAFF. The CDR3 nucleotides are TGCAGTGCTAGCACCATGCCGGACACTGAAGCTTTCTTT.

The chain combines TRBV9 with TRBJ2-3, with 8 nucleotides matching TRBD1. J gave up 0 bases and V 4 bases, and 4 bases lay outside the gene matches. Germline V lookup: CDR1 SGDLS, CDR2 YYNGEE. There are 15 residues in the CDR3. CDR3 DNA: TGTGCCAGCAGCCCACGGGACAGGAGCACAGATACGCAGTATTTT. Translation gives CASSPRDRSTDTQYF. Using reference TRBV9 and TRBJ2-3 for the parts outside the CDR3, the full variable domain is DSGVTQTPKHLITATGQRVTLRCSPRSGDLSVYWYQQSLDQGLQFLIQYYNGEERAKGNILERFSAQQFPDLHSELNLSSLELGDSALYFCASSPRDRSTDTQYFGPGTRLTVL.

This clonotype was seen more than once but under ten times. The rearrangement links TRBV4-3 to TRBJ2-1; D uncertain. Between the trimmed V and J ends, which lost 0 bases and 4 bases, there was a span of 13 bases. Germline-derived CDR1 and CDR2 are LGHNA and YSLEER. The CDR3 length is 16 residues. The CDR3 coding sequence is TGCGCCAGCAGCCAAGATACATGGCAGGCGTACAATGAGCAGTTCTTC. This encodes CASSQDTWQAYNEQFF.

This clonotype was detected only a few times. The junction departs from the called germline gene at one end, perhaps through a read error. This chain joins TRBV7-6 and TRBJ2-2; 8 bases are a match to TRBD2. CDR1 SGHVS and CDR2 FNYEAQ come from the germline V gene. This CDR3 has 16 amino acids. The CDR3 is CARSLNAGGSTGELFF. The DNA of the CDR3 is TGTGCCAGAAGCTTAAACGCGGGGGGAAGTACCGGGGAGCTGTTTTTT.

V and J are TRBV20-1 and TRBJ1-1; perhaps TRBD1 as D (5 bases). The V gene lost 1 base and the J gene lost 2 bases, with 14 bases spanning the gap. The germline V gene encodes CDR1 DFQATT and CDR2 SNEGSKA (reference sequence). The CDR3 loop spans 15 amino acids. CDR3 sequence reads: CSARVDLGGNTEAFF. Written as DNA, the CDR3 is TGCAGTGCTAGAGTGGATCTGGGGGGTAACACTGAAGCTTTCTTT.

The J gene is TRBJ1-1, the V gene TRBV7-3, with D uncertain. V was cut by 0 bases and J by 4 bases, with 6 bases left in between. There are 13 residues in the CDR3. In germline, CDR1 is SGHTA, CDR2 FQGTGA. CDR3 sequence (DNA): TGTGCCAGCAGCTTAACGTTAGTCACTGAAGCTTTCTTT. Its translation: CASSLTLVTEAFF. The whole variable domain, remainder taken from reference TRBV7-3 and TRBJ1-1, is GAGVSQTPSNKVTEKGKYVELRCDPISGHTALYWYRQSLGQGPEFLIYFQGTGAADDSGLPNDRFFAVRPEGSVSTLKIQRTERGDSAVYLCASSLTLVTEAFFGQGTRLTVV.

This clonotype was counted a few times. J is TRBJ1-1 and V is TRBV6-2 or TRBV6-3, with 7 bases aligning to TRBD1. The CDR3 covers 13 residues. Trimming cost V 7 bases and J 4 bases; bases outside gene matches: 6. Germline CDR1 MNHEY, CDR2 SVGEGT. This CDR3 is CASKRQGGTEAFF. Written as DNA, the CDR3 is TGTGCCAGCAAGCGACAGGGAGGCACTGAAGCTTTCTTT.

This clonotype was recorded a few times. The V gene is TRBV24-1, the J gene TRBJ1-1, with 8 positions matching TRBD1. In germline, CDR1 is KGHDR, CDR2 SFDVKD. V lost 7 bases, J lost 7 bases, and 4 bases stayed unmatched. The CDR3 covers 12 residues. CDR3 residues: CATRRTGNEAFF. In nucleotides, the CDR3 is TGTGCCACCAGGAGGACAGGGAATGAAGCTTTCTTT.

This clonotype was observed a handful of times. The rearrangement links TRBV28 to TRBJ2-1; 8 nucleotides line up with TRBD1. This CDR3 spans 14 amino acids. Looked up from germline, CDR1 is MDHEN and CDR2 is SYDVKM. Unmatched junction bases numbered 7, after V lost 6 bases and J lost 6 bases. For the CDR3, the DNA is TGTGCCAGCAGAGACCCGGGACAGGCCAATGAGCAGTTCTTC. Its translation is CASRDPGQANEQFF. The variable domain in full, with the rest retrieved from reference TRBV28 and TRBJ2-1, is DVKVTQSSRYLVKRTGEKVFLECVQDMDHENMFWYRQDPGLGLRLIYFSYDVKMKEKGDIPEGYSVSREKKERFSLILESASTNQTSMYLCASRDPGQANEQFFGPGTRLTVL.

The chain couples TRBV5-1 to TRBJ2-5, with D possibly matching TRBD2 (6 bases). This CDR3 has 18 residues. V was cut by 1 base and J by 5 bases, with 24 bases left in between. Looked up from germline, CDR1 is SGHRS and CDR2 is YFSETQ. In DNA, the CDR3 is TGCGCCAGCAGCTTGCCCCAGTGGGAGACAAAGCGGGTGGAGACCCAGTACTTC. It yields the protein CASSLPQWETKRVETQYF.

This clonotype was counted between two and nine times. V is TRBV9 and J is TRBJ2-2, with D possibly being TRBD2 (6 bases). CDR1 is SGDLS and CDR2 is YYNGEE in the germline V gene. V was shortened by 4 bases and J by 3 bases, with 16 bases between the two germline ends. This CDR3 comprises 16 residues. CDR3 residues: CASSSPTGTHTGELFF. The CDR3 DNA reads as TGTGCCAGCAGCTCACCAACCGGGACTCACACCGGGGAGCTGTTTTTT.

The genes are TRBV12-3 or TRBV12-4 and TRBJ2-7; 10 nucleotides line up with TRBD2. The CDR3 runs to 13 residues. V shed 6 bases and J 10 bases; nucleotides not matched to a gene: 9. DNA of the CDR3: TGTGCCAGCAGCCGTAGCGGGGGGAATGATCAGTACTTC. Protein sequence: CASSRSGGNDQYF.

The gene calls are TRBV5-5 and TRBJ1-2; D not certain. Trimming took 4 bases from V and 3 from J, leaving 10 bases between them. This CDR3 is built from 13 residues. Per germline, CDR1 SGHKS and CDR2 YYEKEE (reference sequence). CDR3 DNA sequence: TGTGCCAGCAGCGTAGGGTGGGACTATGGCTACACCTTC. This codes for CASSVGWDYGYTF.